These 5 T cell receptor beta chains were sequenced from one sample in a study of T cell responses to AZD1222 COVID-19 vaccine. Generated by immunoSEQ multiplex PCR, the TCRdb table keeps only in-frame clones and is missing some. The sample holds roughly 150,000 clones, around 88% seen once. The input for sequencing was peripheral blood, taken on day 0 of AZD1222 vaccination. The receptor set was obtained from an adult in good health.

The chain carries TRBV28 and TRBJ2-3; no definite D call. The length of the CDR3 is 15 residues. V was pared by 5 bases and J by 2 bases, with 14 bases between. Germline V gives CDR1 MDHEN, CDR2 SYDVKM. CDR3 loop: CASSPPPPTTDTQYF. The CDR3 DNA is TGTGCCAGCAGTCCCCCCCCACCCACCACAGATACGCAGTATTTT.

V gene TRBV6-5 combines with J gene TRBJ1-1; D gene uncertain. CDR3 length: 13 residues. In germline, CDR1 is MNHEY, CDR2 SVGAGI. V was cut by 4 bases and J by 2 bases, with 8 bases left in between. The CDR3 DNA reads TGTGCCAGCAGTTTTACAGTAAACACTGAAGCTTTCTTT. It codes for CASSFTVNTEAFF.

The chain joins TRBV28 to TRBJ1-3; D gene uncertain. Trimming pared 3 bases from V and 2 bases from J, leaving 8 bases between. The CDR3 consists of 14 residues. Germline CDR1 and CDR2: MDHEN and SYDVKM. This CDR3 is CASSFMVTGNTIYF. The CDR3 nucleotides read TGTGCCAGCAGTTTTATGGTCACTGGAAACACCATATATTTT. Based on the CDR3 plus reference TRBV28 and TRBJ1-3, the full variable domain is DVKVTQSSRYLVKRTGEKVFLECVQDMDHENMFWYRQDPGLGLRLIYFSYDVKMKEKGDIPEGYSVSREKKERFSLILESASTNQTSMYLCASSFMVTGNTIYFGEGSWLTVV.

DNA of the CDR3: TGTGCCAGCAGCCAGGCCCGAGAACGGGAGCAGTTCTTC. It codes for CASSQAREREQFF. The V gene is TRBV4-2, the J gene TRBJ2-1; D uncertain. The CDR3 extends over 13 amino acids. CDR1 and CDR2 (germline): LGHNA, YNFKEQ. With 3 bases removed from V and 10 bases from J, the gap between germline ends came to 13 bases.

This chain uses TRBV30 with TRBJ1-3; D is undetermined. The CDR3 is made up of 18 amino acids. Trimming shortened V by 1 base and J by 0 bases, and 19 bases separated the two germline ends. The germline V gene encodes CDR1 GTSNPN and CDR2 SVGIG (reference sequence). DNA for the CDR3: TGTGCCTGGAGTGGGCAGGATGGAGAGGGTAGCTCTGGAAACACCATATATTTT. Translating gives CAWSGQDGEGSSGNTIYF.